The clone carrying this T cell receptor beta chain was found a few times. Its antigen is unknown. TCRdb re-called the reads with MiXCR, one entry per CDR3 protein. The top ten clones hold about 14% of a sample with about 920,000 distinct CDR3 sequences, more than 25% of them seen once. The data were taken from a study of T cell repertoires in cytomegalovirus infection. Study information: Matching HLA type, along with CMV infection, was indicated by public TCR beta signatures.

Whole-study results and caveats: The cumulative frequency of public TCR beta families distinguished individuals who carried CMV together with the relevant HLA. Dominating the ex vivo response were TCR beta clonotypes that were CMV-specific and HLA-C-restricted.

Germline assignment: CDR1 SGHTA and CDR2 FQGNSA. The CDR3 has 16 amino acids. V was clipped by 5 bases and J by 3 bases, with 17 bases between them. Sample: cultured CD8+ T cells from PBMCs, taken from culture after CMV antigen stimulation. The chain joins TRBV7-2 to TRBJ2-1, with D possibly matching TRBD2 (7 bases). The clonotype originates from a human donor in good health (CMV status not recorded). Some clones in this sample may be carry-over from other donors' samples. The CDR3 DNA reads as TGTGCCAGCAGCCTCCTCGAGGGGGGGGTCTACAATGAGCAGTTCTTC. Its translation is CASSLLEGGVYNEQFF.